This T cell receptor (beta chain) was sequenced during a study of spatial heterogeneity in lung cancer. TCRdb reprocessed the 5' RACE reads with MiXCR, giving one entry per CDR3 protein. The table shows about 36,000 distinct CDR3 sequences, with around 6.9% occurring only once. As to time point: blood at routine non-recurrence follow-up after resection. The CDR3 contains 14 residues. V lost 0 bases, J lost 1 base, and 8 bases lay in between. Germline V gives CDR1 SGHRS, CDR2 YFSETQ. The chain links TRBV5-1 to TRBJ2-7; D might be TRBD1 (6 bases). The TCR originated in a male donor with early-stage non-small cell lung cancer. Source: PBMCs, taken at follow-up. CDR3 in DNA: TGCGCCAGCAGCTTGGTAGGGGGATCCTACGAGCAGTACTTC. It yields the protein CASSLVGGSYEQYF. Together with reference TRBV5-1 and TRBJ2-7, the CDR3 gives the full variable domain: KAGVTQTPRYLIKTRGQQVTLSCSPISGHRSVSWYQQTPGQGLQFLFEYFSETQRNKGNFPGRFSGRQFSNSRSEMNVSTLELGDSALYLCASSLVGGSYEQYFGPGTRLTVT.